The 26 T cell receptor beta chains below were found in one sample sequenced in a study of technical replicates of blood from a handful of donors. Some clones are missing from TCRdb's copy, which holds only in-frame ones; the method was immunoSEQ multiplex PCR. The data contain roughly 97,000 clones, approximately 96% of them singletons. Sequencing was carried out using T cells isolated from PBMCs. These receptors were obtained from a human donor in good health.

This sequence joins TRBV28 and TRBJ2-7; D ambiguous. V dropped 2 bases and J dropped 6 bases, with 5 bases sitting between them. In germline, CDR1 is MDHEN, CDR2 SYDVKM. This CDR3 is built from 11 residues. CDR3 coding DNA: TGTGCCAGCAGTTTAATGCGCGAGCAGTACTTC. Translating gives CASSLMREQYF.

Written as DNA, the CDR3 is TGTGCCAGCTTAAATAGGGCCAGGGGTGACAATGAGCAGTTCTTC. This sequence encodes CASLNRARGDNEQFF. This chain connects TRBV27 to TRBJ2-1; a possible D gene is TRBD1 (6 bases). The ends were cut back, 8 bases at V and 5 bases at J, with 19 bases in the middle. Germline CDR1 MNHEY, CDR2 SMNVEV (reference sequence). This CDR3 is built from 15 residues.

The CDR3, as DNA: TGTGCCAGTAGTCCAGGGACAGGGGTCACCGGAAACACCATATATTTT. Translated: CASSPGTGVTGNTIYF. The chain employs TRBV19 and TRBJ1-3; TRBD1 matches 10 bases. The germline CDR1 and CDR2 sequences are LNHDA and SQIVND (reference sequence). The V segment lost 5 bases and the J segment 4 bases; nucleotides outside the gene matches: 8. The CDR3 is 16 residues long.

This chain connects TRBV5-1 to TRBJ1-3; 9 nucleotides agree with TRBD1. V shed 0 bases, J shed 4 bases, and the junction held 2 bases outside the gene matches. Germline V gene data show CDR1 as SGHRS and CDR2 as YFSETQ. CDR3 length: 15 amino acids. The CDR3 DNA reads TGCGCCAGCAGCTTGGACGGACAGGGGGGAAACACCATATATTTT. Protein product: CASSLDGQGGNTIYF.

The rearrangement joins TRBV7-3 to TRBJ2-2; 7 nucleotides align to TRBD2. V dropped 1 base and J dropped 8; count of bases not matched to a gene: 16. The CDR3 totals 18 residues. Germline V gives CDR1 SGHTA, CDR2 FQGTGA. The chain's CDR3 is CASSLNSAGGSSAGELFF. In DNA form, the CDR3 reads TGTGCCAGCAGCTTAAATTCCGCGGGCGGGAGTTCGGCGGGGGAGCTGTTTTTT.

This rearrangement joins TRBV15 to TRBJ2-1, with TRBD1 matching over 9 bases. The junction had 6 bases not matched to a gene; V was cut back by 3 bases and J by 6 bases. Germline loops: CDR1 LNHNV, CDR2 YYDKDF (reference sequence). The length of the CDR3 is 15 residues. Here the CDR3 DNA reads TGTGCCACCAGCAGTTGGGACAGGGAGATCAATGAGCAGTTCTTC. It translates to CATSSWDREINEQFF.

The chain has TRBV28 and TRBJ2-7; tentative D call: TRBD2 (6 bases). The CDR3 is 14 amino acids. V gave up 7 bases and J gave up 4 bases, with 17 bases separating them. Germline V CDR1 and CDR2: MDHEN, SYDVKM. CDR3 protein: CASTPPGLFYEQYF. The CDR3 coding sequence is TGTGCCAGCACGCCCCCCGGACTATTTTACGAGCAGTACTTC.

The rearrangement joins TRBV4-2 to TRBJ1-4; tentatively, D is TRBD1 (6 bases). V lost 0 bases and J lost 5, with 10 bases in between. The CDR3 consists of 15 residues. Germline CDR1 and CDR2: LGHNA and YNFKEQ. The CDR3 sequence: CASSQEQGGNEKLFF. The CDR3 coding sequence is TGTGCCAGCAGCCAAGAACAGGGAGGGAATGAAAAACTGTTTTTT.

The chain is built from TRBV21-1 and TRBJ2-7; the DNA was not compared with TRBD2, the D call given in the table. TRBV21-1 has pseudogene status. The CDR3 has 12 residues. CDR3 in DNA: TGTGCCAGCAGCAAACTACCCTACGAGCAGTACTTC. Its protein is CASSKLPYEQYF.

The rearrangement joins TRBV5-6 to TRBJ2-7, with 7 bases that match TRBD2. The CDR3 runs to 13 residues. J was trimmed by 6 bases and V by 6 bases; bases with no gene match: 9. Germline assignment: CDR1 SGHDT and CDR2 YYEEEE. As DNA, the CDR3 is TGTGCCAGCACCCTGGAGGGAGGGGTCGAGCAGTACTTC. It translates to CASTLEGGVEQYF.

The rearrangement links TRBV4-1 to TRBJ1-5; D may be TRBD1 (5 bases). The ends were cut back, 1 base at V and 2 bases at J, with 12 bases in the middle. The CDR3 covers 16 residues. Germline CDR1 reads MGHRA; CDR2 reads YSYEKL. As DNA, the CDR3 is TGCGCCAGCAGCCAAGGGGGGACTGTTGGCAATCAGCCCCAGCATTTT. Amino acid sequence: CASSQGGTVGNQPQHF.

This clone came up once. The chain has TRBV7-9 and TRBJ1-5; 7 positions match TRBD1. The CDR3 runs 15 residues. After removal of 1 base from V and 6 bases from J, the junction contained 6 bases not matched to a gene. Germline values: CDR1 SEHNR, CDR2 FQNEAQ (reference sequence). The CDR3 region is CASSLGGQGGQPQHF. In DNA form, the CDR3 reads TGTGCCAGCAGCTTAGGTGGTCAGGGGGGTCAGCCCCAGCATTTT. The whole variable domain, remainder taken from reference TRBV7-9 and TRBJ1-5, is DTGVSQNPRHKITKRGQNVTFRCDPISEHNRLYWYRQTLGQGPEFLTYFQNEAQLEKSRLLSDRFSAERPKGSFSTLEIQRTEQGDSAMYLCASSLGGQGGQPQHFGDGTRLSIL.

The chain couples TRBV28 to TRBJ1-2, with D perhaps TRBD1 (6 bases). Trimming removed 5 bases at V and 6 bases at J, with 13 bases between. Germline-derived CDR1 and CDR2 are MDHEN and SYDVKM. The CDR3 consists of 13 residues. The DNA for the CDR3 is TGTGCCAGCAGTCTCCGGGACATACATGGCTACACCTTC. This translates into CASSLRDIHGYTF.

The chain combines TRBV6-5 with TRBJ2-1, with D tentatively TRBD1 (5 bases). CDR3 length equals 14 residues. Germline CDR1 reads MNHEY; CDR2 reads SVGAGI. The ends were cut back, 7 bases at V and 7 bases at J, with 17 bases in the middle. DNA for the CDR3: TGTGCCAGCACCCCAGGGCTACTCAGAAATGAGCAGTTCTTC. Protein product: CASTPGLLRNEQFF.

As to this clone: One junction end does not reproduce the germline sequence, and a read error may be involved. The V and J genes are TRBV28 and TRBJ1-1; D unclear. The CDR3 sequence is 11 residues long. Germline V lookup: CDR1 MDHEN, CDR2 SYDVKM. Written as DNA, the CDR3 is TGTGCCAGCAGATCCTTATCCCGGGAAATCTTT. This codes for CASRSLSREIF.

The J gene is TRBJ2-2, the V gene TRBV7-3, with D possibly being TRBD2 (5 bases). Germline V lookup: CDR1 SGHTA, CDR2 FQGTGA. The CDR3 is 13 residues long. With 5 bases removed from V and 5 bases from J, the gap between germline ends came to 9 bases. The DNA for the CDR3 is TGTGCCAGCAGCCCGACGGGAACCGGGGAGCTGTTTTTT. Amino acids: CASSPTGTGELFF. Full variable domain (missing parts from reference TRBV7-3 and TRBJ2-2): GAGVSQTPSNKVTEKGKYVELRCDPISGHTALYWYRQSLGQGPEFLIYFQGTGAADDSGLPNDRFFAVRPEGSVSTLKIQRTERGDSAVYLCASSPTGTGELFFGEGSRLTVL.

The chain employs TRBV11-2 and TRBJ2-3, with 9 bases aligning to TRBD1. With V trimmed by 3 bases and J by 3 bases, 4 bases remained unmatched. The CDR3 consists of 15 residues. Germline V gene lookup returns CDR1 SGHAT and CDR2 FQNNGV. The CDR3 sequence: CASSLRDRETDTQYF. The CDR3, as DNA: TGTGCCAGCAGCTTGAGGGACAGGGAGACAGATACGCAGTATTTT.

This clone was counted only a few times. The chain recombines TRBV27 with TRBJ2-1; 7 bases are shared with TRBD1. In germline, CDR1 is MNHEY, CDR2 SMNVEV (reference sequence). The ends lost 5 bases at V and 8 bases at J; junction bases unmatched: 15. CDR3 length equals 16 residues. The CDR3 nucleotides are TGTGCCAGCAGTGCGGAGACAGGGTGGGGCGGCGATGAGCAGTTCTTC. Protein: CASSAETGWGGDEQFF.

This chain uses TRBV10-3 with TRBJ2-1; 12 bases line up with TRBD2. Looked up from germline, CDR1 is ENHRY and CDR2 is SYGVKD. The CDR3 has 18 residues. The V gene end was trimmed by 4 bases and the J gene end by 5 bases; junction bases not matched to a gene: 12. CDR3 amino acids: CAISGTSGKRGGHNEQFF. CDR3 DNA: TGTGCCATCAGTGGGACTAGCGGGAAGAGGGGGGGACACAATGAGCAGTTCTTC.

The CDR3 here is CASRGLTSGQETQYF. CDR3 DNA sequence: TGTGCCAGCAGGGGGCTAACTAGCGGTCAAGAGACCCAGTACTTC. The V gene is TRBV6-5, the J gene TRBJ2-5, with TRBD2 identical over 8 bases. V gave up 6 bases and J gave up 2 bases; unmatched junction bases: 8. CDR1 is MNHEY and CDR2 is SVGAGI in the germline V gene. The CDR3 is 15 amino acids.

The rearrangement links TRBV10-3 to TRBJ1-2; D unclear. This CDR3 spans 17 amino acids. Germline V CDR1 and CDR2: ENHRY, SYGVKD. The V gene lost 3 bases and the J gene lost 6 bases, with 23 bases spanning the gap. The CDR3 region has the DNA TGTGCCATCAGTGACCCAAAGGAGGAGTCTACTCCGGATGGCTACACCTTC. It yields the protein CAISDPKEESTPDGYTF.

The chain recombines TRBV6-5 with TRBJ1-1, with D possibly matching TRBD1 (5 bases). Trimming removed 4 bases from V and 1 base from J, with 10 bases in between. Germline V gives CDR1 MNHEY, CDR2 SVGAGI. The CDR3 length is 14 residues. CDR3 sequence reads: CASSSGLKNTEAFF. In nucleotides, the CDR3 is TGTGCCAGCAGTTCGGGACTCAAGAACACTGAAGCTTTCTTT.

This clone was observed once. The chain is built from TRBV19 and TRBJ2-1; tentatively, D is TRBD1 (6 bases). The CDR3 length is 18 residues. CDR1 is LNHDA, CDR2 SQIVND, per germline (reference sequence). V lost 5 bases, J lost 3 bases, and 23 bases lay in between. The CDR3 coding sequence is TGTGCCAGTAGTCCAGGGGTGGGGGTTCAACTTGTCTACAATGAGCAGTTCTTC. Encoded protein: CASSPGVGVQLVYNEQFF.

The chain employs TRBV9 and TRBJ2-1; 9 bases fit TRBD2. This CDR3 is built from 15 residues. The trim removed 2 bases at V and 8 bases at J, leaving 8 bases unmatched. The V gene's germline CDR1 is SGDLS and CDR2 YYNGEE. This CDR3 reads CASSVSGSPGDEQFF. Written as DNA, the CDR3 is TGTGCCAGCAGCGTTAGCGGGAGCCCTGGGGATGAGCAGTTCTTC.

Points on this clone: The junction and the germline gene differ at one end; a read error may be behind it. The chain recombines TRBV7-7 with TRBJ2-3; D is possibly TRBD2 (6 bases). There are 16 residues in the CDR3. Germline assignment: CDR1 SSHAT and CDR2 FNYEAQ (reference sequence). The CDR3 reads CASSLGGGPRTDTQYF. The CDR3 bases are TGTGCTAGCAGCTTAGGAGGAGGGCCTCGCACAGATACGCAGTATTTT.

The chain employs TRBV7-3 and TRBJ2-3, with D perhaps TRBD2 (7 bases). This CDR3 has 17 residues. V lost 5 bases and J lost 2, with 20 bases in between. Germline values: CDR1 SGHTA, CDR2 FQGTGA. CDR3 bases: TGTGCCAGCAGCGTGCGAGGGCGAGCGGGACACACAGATACGCAGTATTTT. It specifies CASSVRGRAGHTDTQYF.